This T cell receptor beta chain originates from a study of blood T cells in healthy people across ages. A sample-barcoded 5' primer and a J-beta primer mix were used in a second PCR of about 7 to 12 cycles. Each cDNA was tagged by a template-switch adaptor containing 12 random nucleotides. TCRdb used MiXCR to reprocess the 5' RACE reads, holding one entry per CDR3 protein. The data hold about 720,000 distinct CDR3 sequences, with approximately 21% observed a single time. The trim removed 2 bases at V and 4 bases at J, leaving 2 bases unmatched. The CDR3 contains 13 residues. The germline gives CDR1 GTSNPN, CDR2 SVGIG (reference sequence). Study outcomes and limitations: The percentage of naive T cells correlated strongly with TCR beta diversity.

Ten milliliters of peripheral blood were drawn from each donor. A few counts support this clonotype. Its antigen is undetermined. This clonotype was sampled from a man aged 70 or older in good health. The chain carries TRBV30 and TRBJ1-5, with 7 bases identical to TRBD1. The source material was blood. The CDR3 reads CAWSNRGNQPQHF. CDR3 bases: TGTGCCTGGAGTAACAGGGGAAATCAGCCCCAGCATTTT.